One and the same sample provided the 25 T cell receptor beta chains below, sequenced in a study of blood T cell repertoires in COVID-19. TCRdb's table, derived via immunoSEQ multiplex PCR, lists solely in-frame clones and lacks some. The repertoire holds about 440,000 clones, with 80% to 95% as singletons. The sequencing input was PBMCs or T cells enriched from blood (not recorded which). Source of these receptors: a man younger than 30 who had recovered from COVID-19.

This chain joins TRBV19 and TRBJ2-7; the match to TRBD1 covers 8 bases. Per the germline V gene, CDR1 is LNHDA and CDR2 is SQIVND (reference sequence). The CDR3 is 13 amino acids. V dropped 5 bases and J dropped 7; count of bases not matched to a gene: 7. CDR3 in amino acids: CASSVSRGREQYF. In DNA form, the CDR3 reads TGTGCCAGTAGTGTCAGCAGGGGGCGTGAGCAGTACTTC.

The chain uses TRBV11-2 and TRBJ2-2, with D possibly TRBD1 on 6 matching bases. The CDR3 loop spans 15 amino acids. Trimming took 8 bases from V and 1 from J, leaving 14 bases between them. The germline CDR1 and CDR2 sequences are SGHAT and FQNNGV. The CDR3 DNA follows: TGTGCCAGCCGCCGTCTAGGGGGGAACACCGGGGAGCTGTTTTTT. Its translation is CASRRLGGNTGELFF.

This clone was detected a few times. The J gene is TRBJ2-7, the V gene TRBV7-9; 14 nucleotides line up with TRBD2. The CDR3 is 15 residues long. CDR1 is SEHNR and CDR2 is FQNEAQ in the germline V gene (reference sequence). Trimming at V came to 0 bases and at J to 5 bases, leaving 0 bases not matched to a gene. CDR3 in amino acids: CASSLAGLAGDEQYF. The CDR3, as DNA: TGTGCCAGCAGCTTAGCGGGACTAGCGGGAGACGAGCAGTACTTC.

The chain couples TRBV7-6 to TRBJ2-7; 7 bases agree with TRBD1. Germline lookup yields CDR1 SGHVS and CDR2 FNYEAQ. The CDR3 consists of 15 residues. The junction had 10 bases not matched to a gene; V was cut back by 5 bases and J by 3 bases. The CDR3 sequence is CASSPGTVGGYEQYF. CDR3 nucleotide sequence: TGTGCCAGCAGCCCAGGGACAGTTGGTGGCTACGAGCAGTACTTC.

This clone showed up just once. The J gene is TRBJ1-4, the V gene TRBV7-9; D not resolved. V was cut by 4 bases and J by 8 bases, with 17 bases left in between. This CDR3 is 15 amino acids long. CDR1 is SEHNR and CDR2 is FQNEAQ in the germline V gene (reference sequence). CDR3 DNA sequence: TGTGCCAGCAGCTATGGACTTCAACGGCCGGAAAAACTGTTTTTT. It codes for CASSYGLQRPEKLFF.

This clone turned up a few times. V gene TRBV2 combines with J gene TRBJ2-2; 7 nucleotides agree with TRBD1. In germline, CDR1 is SNHLY, CDR2 FYNNEI. CDR3 length: 14 residues. V shed 4 bases and J 2 bases; nucleotides not matched to a gene: 1. The CDR3 DNA follows: TGTGCCAGCAGTGGGACAGGTAACACCGGGGAGCTGTTTTTT. Amino acids: CASSGTGNTGELFF.

The sample holds one count of this clone. The chain joins TRBV7-9 to TRBJ2-3; D is uncertain. The CDR3 contains 13 residues. Trimming removed 5 bases at V and 6 bases at J, with 12 bases between. CDR1 is SEHNR and CDR2 is FQNEAQ in the germline V gene (reference sequence). DNA of the CDR3: TGTGCCAGCAGCCCCAAGGAGTGGGATACGCAGTATTTT. Residues: CASSPKEWDTQYF.

This rearrangement joins TRBV6-6 to TRBJ1-3, with D perhaps TRBD1 (5 bases). Per germline, CDR1 MNHNY and CDR2 SVGAGI (reference sequence). This CDR3 comprises 15 residues. The V end was cut by 3 bases, the J end by 0 bases, with 9 bases between. The CDR3 here is CASSYTGISGNTIYF. As DNA, the CDR3 is TGTGCCAGCAGTTATACAGGAATCTCTGGAAACACCATATATTTT.

The chain combines TRBV19 with TRBJ2-2; 8 bases are shared with TRBD2. The germline V gene has CDR1 LNHDA and CDR2 SQIVND (reference sequence). J was trimmed by 4 bases and V by 4 bases; bases with no gene match: 8. There are 16 residues in the CDR3. The CDR3 sequence is CASSTPGGGPTGELFF. Here the CDR3 DNA reads TGTGCCAGTAGTACCCCTGGCGGGGGGCCCACCGGGGAGCTGTTTTTT.

The chain joins TRBV7-8 to TRBJ1-5; possible D gene TRBD1, 5 bases. V was clipped by 1 base and J by 0 bases, with 10 bases between them. Germline lookup yields CDR1 SGHVS and CDR2 FQNEAQ. This CDR3 comprises 16 residues. DNA for the CDR3: TGTGCCAGCAGCTTAGTGGGGGGAAATAGCAATCAGCCCCAGCATTTT. Its translation: CASSLVGGNSNQPQHF.

V is TRBV9 and J is TRBJ2-1, with 13 bases lining up with TRBD2. CDR1 is SGDLS, CDR2 YYNGEE, per germline. The CDR3 loop spans 15 amino acids. The J segment lost 6 bases and the V segment lost 5 bases, leaving 5 bases of the junction unmatched. CDR3 loop: CASSGLAGVFNEQFF. CDR3 DNA: TGTGCCAGCAGTGGACTAGCGGGAGTCTTCAATGAGCAGTTCTTC.

The rearrangement links TRBV7-9 to TRBJ1-1; D uncertain. Trimming took 5 bases from V and 0 from J, leaving 10 bases between them. The CDR3 extends over 14 amino acids. Germline CDR1 SEHNR, CDR2 FQNEAQ (reference sequence). The CDR3 coding sequence is TGTGCCAGCAGCGTTACGTGGCTGAACACTGAAGCTTTCTTT. Its protein is CASSVTWLNTEAFF.

The rearrangement links TRBV27 to TRBJ1-6; possibly TRBD1 for D (6 bases). Germline CDR1 MNHEY, CDR2 SMNVEV (reference sequence). The length of the CDR3 is 15 residues. The V end lost 5 bases, the J end lost 7 bases, and 15 bases lay between the germline ends. CDR3 sequence reads: CASSPLTGANSPLHF. The CDR3 coding sequence is TGTGCCAGCAGTCCTCTGACAGGCGCAAATTCACCCCTCCACTTT.

The rearrangement joins TRBV7-9 to TRBJ2-7, with D possibly matching TRBD1 (6 bases). Germline values: CDR1 SEHNR, CDR2 FQNEAQ (reference sequence). This CDR3 contains 12 residues. Trimming shortened V by 5 bases and J by 5 bases, and 10 bases separated the two germline ends. CDR3 in DNA: TGTGCCAGCAGCCGTGGACAGAACGAGCAGTACTTC. It translates to CASSRGQNEQYF.

The V and J genes are TRBV4-2 and TRBJ1-2; possibly TRBD1 for D (6 bases). The CDR3 totals 15 residues. CDR1 and CDR2 (germline): LGHNA, YNFKEQ. Between the trimmed V and J ends, which lost 0 bases and 8 bases, there was a span of 16 bases. CDR3 amino acids: CASSQEYRESYGYTF. The DNA of the CDR3 is TGTGCCAGCAGCCAAGAATACAGGGAGAGTTACGGCTACACCTTC.

The V and J genes are TRBV28 and TRBJ2-7; TRBD2 agrees at 10 bases. V lost 5 bases, J lost 3 bases, and 4 bases stayed unmatched. The V gene's germline CDR1 is MDHEN and CDR2 SYDVKM. CDR3 size: 14 residues. This CDR3 reads CASSLAGVIYEQYF. For the CDR3, the DNA is TGTGCCAGCAGTCTAGCGGGAGTAATCTACGAGCAGTACTTC.

The chain uses TRBV6-1 and TRBJ1-6; D unclear. The germline V gene encodes CDR1 MNHNS and CDR2 SASEGT. Trimming stripped 5 bases from V and 6 bases from J, with 11 bases between. This CDR3 has 14 residues. Here the CDR3 DNA reads TGTGCCAGCAGTTTGTTGGCAGTTAATTCACCCCTCCACTTT. Protein sequence: CASSLLAVNSPLHF.

The rearrangement uses TRBV14 and TRBJ1-2, with TRBD1 identical over 7 bases. The CDR3 is made up of 18 amino acids. The J segment lost 8 bases and the V segment lost 4 bases, leaving 22 bases of the junction unmatched. The germline V gene has CDR1 SGHDN and CDR2 FVKESK. The CDR3 bases are TGTGCCAGCAGCCCGCTAATGCTGCCGACAGGGAGTGTCGAAGGCTACACCTTC. Protein: CASSPLMLPTGSVEGYTF.

Remarks on this clone: The sample has other DNA sequences that encode this CDR3 too. CDR3 amino acids: CASSQRGSSGNTIYF. The CDR3 nucleotides are TGTGCCAGCAGCCAACGGGGAAGCTCTGGAAACACCATATATTTT. The gene calls are TRBV3-1 (or the pseudogene TRBV3-2) and TRBJ1-3; no clear D gene. V lost 2 bases, J lost 0 bases, and 8 bases lay in between. This CDR3 has 15 residues. In germline, CDR1 is LGHDT, CDR2 YNNKEL (reference sequence).

The chain uses TRBV2 and TRBJ1-4; D call uncertain. The CDR3 has 13 amino acids. CDR1 and CDR2 (germline): SNHLY, FYNNEI. Trimming took 6 bases from V and 8 from J, leaving 13 bases between them. The CDR3 region is CASRVEVGEKLFF. DNA for the CDR3: TGTGCCAGCAGAGTAGAGGTTGGGGAAAAACTGTTTTTT. Based on the CDR3 plus reference TRBV2 and TRBJ1-4, the full variable domain is EPEVTQTPSHQVTQMGQEVILRCVPISNHLYFYWYRQILGQKVEFLVSFYNNEISEKSEIFDDQFSVERPDGSNFTLKIRSTKLEDSAMYFCASRVEVGEKLFFGSGTQLSVL.

V is TRBV6-1 and J is TRBJ1-6, with 7 bases that match TRBD1. Germline-derived CDR1 and CDR2 are MNHNS and SASEGT. The CDR3 totals 17 residues. V lost 2 bases and J lost 9; bases outside the gene matches: 13. The CDR3: CASSERGQSSGGSPLHF. The CDR3 nucleotides are TGTGCCAGCAGTGAAAGGGGACAGTCATCTGGCGGTTCACCCCTCCACTTT.

V usage is TRBV10-3 and J usage is TRBJ1-4; 7 bases align to TRBD1. Trimming at V came to 6 bases and at J to 8 bases, leaving 6 bases not matched to a gene. This CDR3 is 13 amino acids long. Germline V gives CDR1 ENHRY, CDR2 SYGVKD. DNA for the CDR3: TGTGCCATCAGCAGGGGGGTAGGGGAAAAACTGTTTTTT. This gives the protein CAISRGVGEKLFF.

The sample holds one count of this clone. The CDR3 loop is CASRKEAYSNQPQHF. In DNA form, the CDR3 reads TGTGCCAGCAGGAAAGAGGCGTATAGCAATCAGCCCCAGCATTTT. V gene TRBV2 combines with J gene TRBJ1-5; no clear D. This CDR3 region has 15 residues. V was trimmed by 6 bases and J by 0 bases, leaving 12 bases between them. Looked up from germline, CDR1 is SNHLY and CDR2 is FYNNEI.

The count of this clone is one. J is TRBJ1-6 and V is TRBV2; D is perhaps TRBD1 (6 bases). Trimming cost V 7 bases and J 10 bases, with 17 bases left between them. CDR3 size: 14 residues. Germline V lookup: CDR1 SNHLY, CDR2 FYNNEI. CDR3 in DNA: TGTGCCAGCAAGTTGCCAGGGGAAGGCTCACCCCTCCACTTT. Its translation is CASKLPGEGSPLHF.

The rearrangement links TRBV9 to TRBJ1-2; 11 bases agree with TRBD1. V shed 5 bases, J shed 10 bases, and the junction held 4 bases outside the gene matches. The CDR3 has 12 amino acids. Germline CDR1 is SGDLS and CDR2 is YYNGEE. CDR3 residues: CASRGQGGDYTF. The CDR3 nucleotides are TGTGCCAGCAGGGGACAGGGGGGTGACTACACCTTC.